This TCR beta chain appears in the sequencing data of a study of T cell repertoires in ileal Crohn's disease. Study details: Median disease duration was 7.9 years; roughly 40% smoked at surgery. Surgery for a complication: stricturing in approximately 60%, penetrating in 39%. Thiopurines (about ten) or anti-TNF agents (approximately 19) were given postoperatively to about half. Findings and caveats of the study: Every patient over 26.8% clonality showed endoscopic recurrence.

The CDR3 length is 12 residues. Trimming took off 4 bases at V and 3 bases at J, with 4 bases between the two ends. Per the germline V gene, CDR1 is LNHDA and CDR2 is SQIVND (reference sequence). Turning to this clone: Antigen specificity is unknown.

Using immunoSEQ multiplex PCR, the repertoire was profiled, and TCRdb retains in-frame clones only, with some absent. The sample has some 28,000 clones; roughly three quarters are singletons. What was sequenced was ileal tissue. The sequence was obtained from an adult with Crohn's disease. This rearrangement joins TRBV19 to TRBJ1-5; D gene ambiguous. In nucleotides, the CDR3 is TGTGCCAGTAGTAATCTCAATCAGCCCCAGCATTTT. Its protein product is CASSNLNQPQHF. The variable domain in full, with the rest retrieved from reference TRBV19 and TRBJ1-5, is DGGITQSPKYLFRKEGQNVTLSCEQNLNHDAMYWYRQDPGQGLRLIYYSQIVNDFQKGDIAEGYSVSREKKESFPLTVTSAQKNPTAFYLCASSNLNQPQHFGDGTRLSIL.